Following are 31 T cell receptor beta chains from one sample sequenced in a study of cytomegalovirus exposure and HLA in healthy donors. Primers included in the PCR were 60 Vbeta and 13 Jbeta primers. Here immunoSEQ multiplex PCR was the method, and the copy in TCRdb shows in-frame clones only, minus some. The profile shows tens of thousands of clones, roughly 83% of them singletons. The sequencing sample was made of PBMCs. The source is a man aged 18-30 years in good health and CMV-seronegative.

The chain recombines TRBV5-1 with TRBJ1-1; D is uncertain. Per the germline V gene, CDR1 is SGHRS and CDR2 is YFSETQ. V gave up 0 bases and J gave up 0 bases, with 12 bases separating them. The CDR3 consists of 16 residues. CDR3 sequence (DNA): TGCGCCAGCAGCTTGGGCCCCACACGCATGAACACTGAAGCTTTCTTT. Translating gives CASSLGPTRMNTEAFF.

The CDR3 loop reads CASSSLNSGGEKLFF. CDR3 nucleotide sequence: TGCGCCAGCAGCTCGTTAAACAGTGGAGGTGAAAAACTGTTTTTT. The chain uses TRBV5-1 and TRBJ1-4; D unclear. The CDR3 runs to 15 residues. Germline V gives CDR1 SGHRS, CDR2 YFSETQ. Trimming took off 3 bases at V and 7 bases at J, with 16 bases between the two ends.

The genes are TRBV27 and TRBJ2-7, with 8 bases that match TRBD2. V gave up 8 bases and J gave up 2 bases; unmatched junction bases: 8. Germline V gene data show CDR1 as MNHEY and CDR2 as SMNVEV (reference sequence). The CDR3 covers 14 residues. DNA of the CDR3: TGTGCCAGCCGTCGACTAGCGAATCCCTACGAGCAGTACTTC. Translated: CASRRLANPYEQYF.

This clone was picked up a small number of times. The gene calls are TRBV4-3 and TRBJ2-7; 10 positions match TRBD1. Germline V gene lookup returns CDR1 LGHNA and CDR2 YSLEER. With 0 bases clipped from V and 0 bases from J, the junction kept 5 bases outside the gene matches. The CDR3 covers 17 residues. DNA of the CDR3: TGCGCCAGCAGCCAAGACGACAGGGGGCCCAGCTCCTACGAGCAGTACTTC. This encodes CASSQDDRGPSSYEQYF.

The V and J genes are TRBV19 and TRBJ2-5, with TRBD1 identical over 8 bases. CDR1 and CDR2 (germline): LNHDA, SQIVND (reference sequence). CDR3 length equals 18 residues. With 3 bases clipped from V and 2 bases from J, the junction kept 14 bases outside the gene matches. CDR3 coding DNA: TGTGCCAGTAGTATCGGGGCGCCTGGGACAGGAGATCAAGAGACCCAGTACTTC. Amino acid sequence: CASSIGAPGTGDQETQYF.

The chain recombines TRBV14 with TRBJ2-4, with D possibly matching TRBD1 (6 bases). CDR3 length equals 16 residues. The ends were cut back, 3 bases at V and 1 base at J, with 13 bases in the middle. Per germline, CDR1 SGHDN and CDR2 FVKESK. CDR3 in DNA: TGTGCCAGCAGCCAGAGCCAGGGGTCGGCCAAAAACATTCAGTACTTC. It is translated as CASSQSQGSAKNIQYF.

The chain recombines TRBV30 with TRBJ1-1; a weak D match, TRBD1 (5 bases). The CDR3 is 13 amino acids. Trimming removed 3 bases from V and 4 bases from J, with 12 bases in between. Germline V gives CDR1 GTSNPN, CDR2 SVGIG (reference sequence). Written as DNA, the CDR3 is TGTGCCTGGAGGTGGACGGGGGGCACTGAAGCTTTCTTT. This translates into CAWRWTGGTEAFF.

The table lists this clone with a few counts. The V and J genes are TRBV2 and TRBJ2-4, with 7 bases that match TRBD2. The V and J ends lost 6 bases and 7 bases, in that order; junction bases with no gene match: 9. The CDR3 runs to 14 residues. Looked up from germline, CDR1 is SNHLY and CDR2 is FYNNEI. CDR3 coding DNA: TGTGCCAGCAGCGGCCGGACTAGTCGGAACATTCAGTACTTC. This codes for CASSGRTSRNIQYF.

The gene calls are TRBV18 and TRBJ2-2; 10 nucleotides agree with TRBD2. Per germline, CDR1 KGHSH and CDR2 LQKENI. The CDR3 is 16 residues long. Germline trimming cut 3 bases from V and 5 bases from J; bases unmatched to any gene: 6. CDR3 loop: CASSPYGTSVTGELFF. In DNA, the CDR3 is TGTGCCAGCTCACCGTACGGGACTAGCGTTACCGGGGAGCTGTTTTTT.

V is TRBV27 and J is TRBJ1-5, with 7 bases identical to TRBD1. The CDR3 has 14 amino acids. Losses at the gene ends were 5 bases for V and 5 bases for J; bases not matched to a gene: 6. Per germline, CDR1 MNHEY and CDR2 SMNVEV (reference sequence). This CDR3 is CASSVDRVDQPQHF. CDR3 nucleotides: TGTGCCAGCAGTGTTGACAGGGTTGATCAGCCCCAGCATTTT.

CDR3 sequence: CASSLGQGDFVSQPQHF. CDR3 DNA sequence: TGTGCCAGCAGCTTGGGACAGGGCGATTTTGTAAGTCAGCCCCAGCATTTT. The chain links TRBV5-6 to TRBJ1-5; TRBD1 agrees at 7 bases. V gave up 0 bases and J gave up 6 bases; unmatched junction bases: 12. Per germline, CDR1 SGHDT and CDR2 YYEEEE. The CDR3 runs 17 residues.

The V call is TRBV6-5, the J call TRBJ1-3; 8 bases fit TRBD1. Per germline, CDR1 MNHEY and CDR2 SVGAGI. V dropped 6 bases and J dropped 0; count of bases not matched to a gene: 4. The CDR3 totals 15 residues. DNA for the CDR3: TGTGCCAGCAGAGCGACAGGGGACTCTGGAAACACCATATATTTT. It is translated as CASRATGDSGNTIYF.

V and J are TRBV5-1 and TRBJ2-3; TRBD2 is a possible D gene (7 bases). The CDR3 length is 15 residues. Trimming took off 0 bases at V and 5 bases at J, with 13 bases between the two ends. The germline CDR1 and CDR2 sequences are SGHRS and YFSETQ. The CDR3 is CASSLVGGPGDTQYF. As DNA, the CDR3 is TGCGCCAGCAGCTTGGTGGGGGGGCCGGGAGATACGCAGTATTTT.

The rearrangement joins TRBV15 to TRBJ1-4; 8 positions match TRBD1. The CDR3 contains 14 residues. J gave up 3 bases and V 3 bases, and 0 bases lay outside the gene matches. The V gene's germline CDR1 is LNHNV and CDR2 YYDKDF (reference sequence). The CDR3 nucleotides read TGTGCCACCAGCAGGGACAGGGCTAATGAAAAACTGTTTTTT. Its translation: CATSRDRANEKLFF.

The chain is built from TRBV5-5 and TRBJ2-1; TRBD1 matches at 8 bases. The CDR3 sequence is 13 residues long. In germline, CDR1 is SGHKS, CDR2 YYEKEE (reference sequence). Losses at the gene ends were 4 bases for V and 6 bases for J; bases not matched to a gene: 3. The CDR3 spells CASSPTGVNEQFF. CDR3 nucleotide sequence: TGTGCCAGCAGCCCGACAGGGGTCAATGAGCAGTTCTTC. Full variable domain (remainder filled in from reference TRBV5-5 and TRBJ2-1): DAGVTQSPTHLIKTRGQQVTLRCSPISGHKSVSWYQQVLGQGPQFIFQYYEKEERGRGNFPDRFSARQFPNYSSELNVNALLLGDSALYLCASSPTGVNEQFFGPGTRLTVL.

The chain couples TRBV9 to TRBJ1-2; TRBD1 agrees at 9 bases. There are 14 residues in the CDR3. The germline gives CDR1 SGDLS, CDR2 YYNGEE. Germline trimming cut 4 bases from V and 4 bases from J; bases unmatched to any gene: 5. The CDR3 DNA reads TGTGCCAGCAGCCTGCGACAGGGGGGCTATGGCTACACCTTC. It yields the protein CASSLRQGGYGYTF. Filled out from reference TRBV9 and TRBJ1-2, the complete variable domain reads DSGVTQTPKHLITATGQRVTLRCSPRSGDLSVYWYQQSLDQGLQFLIQYYNGEERAKGNILERFSAQQFPDLHSELNLSSLELGDSALYFCASSLRQGGYGYTFGSGTRLTVV.

This clone was found a few times. This chain joins TRBV7-2 and TRBJ2-3; no clear D. From germline, CDR1 is SGHTA and CDR2 FQGNSA. The CDR3 consists of 17 residues. Trimming pared 1 base from V and 1 base from J, leaving 15 bases between. The CDR3 protein is CASSLERERSGTDTQYF. The CDR3 DNA follows: TGTGCCAGCAGCTTAGAGCGCGAACGAAGTGGCACAGATACGCAGTATTTT.

The chain carries TRBV2 and TRBJ2-2; D might be TRBD1 (6 bases). The CDR3 loop spans 16 amino acids. V shed 6 bases and J shed 1 base, with 15 bases lying between them. CDR1 and CDR2 from the germline V gene are SNHLY and FYNNEI. This CDR3 is CASRPRQAMNTGELFF. DNA of the CDR3: TGTGCCAGCAGACCCCGACAGGCTATGAACACCGGGGAGCTGTTTTTT.

This clone was seen just once. J is TRBJ2-1 and V is TRBV10-1; TRBD1 matches at 9 bases. The V gene end was trimmed by 3 bases and the J gene end by 4 bases; junction bases not matched to a gene: 13. The CDR3 spans 18 residues. In germline, CDR1 is WNHNN, CDR2 SYGVQD (reference sequence). The CDR3 sequence: CASSDSGTGIWKYNEQFF. The CDR3, as DNA: TGCGCCAGCAGTGATTCCGGGACAGGGATTTGGAAGTACAATGAGCAGTTCTTC.

This clone ranks as medium-sized. J is TRBJ2-1 and V is TRBV6-5, with D possibly being TRBD1 (6 bases). From germline, CDR1 is MNHEY and CDR2 SVGAGI. The CDR3 is 14 amino acids. V gave up 5 bases and J gave up 3 bases, with 11 bases separating them. Here the CDR3 DNA reads TGTGCCAGCAGTGGGGCAGGGGACTACAATGAGCAGTTCTTC. Translation: CASSGAGDYNEQFF.

This clone is a singleton in its sample. The V call is TRBV27, the J call TRBJ1-3, with no clear D. Germline CDR1 and CDR2: MNHEY and SMNVEV (reference sequence). V lost 0 bases, J lost 1 base, and 4 bases lay in between. This CDR3 has 14 amino acids. The CDR3 DNA reads TGTGCCAGCAGTTTATCAGCATCTGGAAACACCATATATTTT. This codes for CASSLSASGNTIYF.

This clone was seen once. The V gene is TRBV5-1, the J gene TRBJ1-1, with D hard to call. The V end was cut by 5 bases, the J end by 1 base, with 12 bases between. Germline-derived CDR1 and CDR2 are SGHRS and YFSETQ. The CDR3 is 14 residues long. CDR3 in amino acids: CASSPGPSNTEAFF. CDR3 coding DNA: TGCGCCAGCAGTCCTGGGCCCTCGAACACTGAAGCTTTCTTT.

This clone appeared a single time. The chain has TRBV27 and TRBJ1-5; D is possibly TRBD1 (6 bases). Germline CDR1 is MNHEY and CDR2 is SMNVEV (reference sequence). The V end lost 5 bases, the J end lost 6 bases, and 14 bases lay between the germline ends. The CDR3 totals 14 residues. Written as DNA, the CDR3 is TGTGCCAGCAGTGCAACAGGGAGGGTTCAGCCCCAGCATTTT. As protein: CASSATGRVQPQHF.

The gene calls are TRBV6-5 and TRBJ1-2, with no clear D. Looked up from germline, CDR1 is MNHEY and CDR2 is SVGAGI. Trimming left V 10 bases short and J 4 bases short, with 13 bases between. The CDR3 spans 12 residues. CDR3 amino acids: CATRRGSYGYTF. CDR3 sequence (DNA): TGTGCCACAAGACGGGGATCCTATGGCTACACCTTC.

The CDR3 loop reads CASSVAWGARQETQYF. CDR3 DNA sequence: TGTGCCAGCAGCGTAGCCTGGGGAGCGCGACAAGAGACCCAGTACTTC. The rearrangement joins TRBV9 to TRBJ2-5, with D tentatively TRBD2 (5 bases). Germline V gives CDR1 SGDLS, CDR2 YYNGEE. V was clipped by 0 bases and J by 2 bases, with 14 bases between them. This CDR3 is built from 16 residues. Variable domain in full (rest from reference TRBV9 and TRBJ2-5): DSGVTQTPKHLITATGQRVTLRCSPRSGDLSVYWYQQSLDQGLQFLIQYYNGEERAKGNILERFSAQQFPDLHSELNLSSLELGDSALYFCASSVAWGARQETQYFGPGTRLLVL.

The rearrangement links TRBV7-2 to TRBJ1-1; tentatively, D is TRBD1 (5 bases). Trimming took 5 bases from V and 5 from J, leaving 18 bases between them. Germline loops: CDR1 SGHTA, CDR2 FQGNSA. The CDR3 length is 15 residues. The CDR3 loop is CASSIQGFGRTEAFF. Here the CDR3 DNA reads TGTGCCAGCAGCATCCAGGGCTTTGGGAGGACTGAAGCTTTCTTT.

The chain joins TRBV13 to TRBJ2-5, with a tentative D call TRBD2 (5 bases). Trimming took 5 bases from V and 5 from J, leaving 12 bases between them. CDR3 length: 13 amino acids. Per germline, CDR1 PRHDT and CDR2 FYEKMQ (reference sequence). For the CDR3, the DNA is TGTGCCAGCAGCCGCACTAGGGTGGAGACCCAGTACTTC. The encoded protein is CASSRTRVETQYF. The complete variable domain, with remaining parts taken from reference TRBV13 and TRBJ2-5, reads AAGVIQSPRHLIKEKRETATLKCYPIPRHDTVYWYQQGPGQDPQFLISFYEKMQSDKGSIPDRFSAQQFSDYHSELNMSSLELGDSALYFCASSRTRVETQYFGPGTRLLVL.

J is TRBJ1-4 and V is TRBV7-2; D is undetermined. The CDR3 consists of 15 residues. The germline CDR1 and CDR2 sequences are SGHTA and FQGNSA. Trimming removed 2 bases from V and 8 bases from J, with 15 bases in between. CDR3 bases: TGTGCCAGCAGCTTACTGGGAGGGTTTGGCGAAAAACTGTTTTTT. Encoded protein: CASSLLGGFGEKLFF.

V usage is TRBV23-1 and J usage is TRBJ2-7, with 7 nucleotides matching TRBD1. TRBV23-1 is treated as an ORF (open reading frame) with a function not yet certain. The CDR3 is 14 residues long. Trimming cost V 4 bases and J 3 bases; bases outside gene matches: 6. The DNA of the CDR3 is TGCGCCAGCAGTCCCCACGACAGGGTCTACGAGCAGTACTTC. This translates into CASSPHDRVYEQYF.

The gene calls are TRBV27 and TRBJ2-7, with D possibly TRBD2 on 6 matching bases. V was clipped by 3 bases and J by 4 bases, with 13 bases between them. The CDR3 spans 14 residues. Germline loops: CDR1 MNHEY, CDR2 SMNVEV (reference sequence). The DNA for the CDR3 is TGTGCCAGCAGTTTCGCTAGCGCCCAATACGAGCAGTACTTC. Amino acid sequence: CASSFASAQYEQYF.

The chain is built from TRBV30 and TRBJ2-2; D gene uncertain. Trimming pared 3 bases from V and 5 bases from J, leaving 7 bases between. The germline CDR1 and CDR2 sequences are GTSNPN and SVGIG (reference sequence). The CDR3 consists of 12 residues. The CDR3 nucleotides read TGTGCCTGGAGCCCTTATACCGGGGAGCTGTTTTTT. This translates into CAWSPYTGELFF.